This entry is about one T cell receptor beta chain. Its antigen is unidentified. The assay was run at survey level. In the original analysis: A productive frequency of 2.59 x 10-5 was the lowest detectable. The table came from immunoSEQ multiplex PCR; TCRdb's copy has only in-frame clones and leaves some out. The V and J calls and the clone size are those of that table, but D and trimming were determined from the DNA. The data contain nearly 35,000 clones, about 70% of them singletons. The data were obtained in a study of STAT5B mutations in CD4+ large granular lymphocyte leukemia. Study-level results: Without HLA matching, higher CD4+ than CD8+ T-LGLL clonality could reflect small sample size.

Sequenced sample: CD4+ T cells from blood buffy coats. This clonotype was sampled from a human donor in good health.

The CDR3 DNA sequence: TGTGCCAGCAGTTATGATGGACAGGGAGGAGGCTACACCTTC. Protein sequence: CASSYDGQGGGYTF. V gene TRBV6-5 combines with J gene TRBJ1-2, with TRBD1 identical over 8 bases. J was trimmed by 8 bases and V by 3 bases; bases with no gene match: 8. The germline CDR1 and CDR2 sequences are MNHEY and SVGAGI. This CDR3 is 14 amino acids long.